These T cell receptor beta chains were read from a single sample in a study of monozygotic twins with cystic fibrosis. Sequencing was performed with immunoSEQ multiplex PCR; in TCRdb, only in-frame clones are kept and a portion is missing. The sample lists around 34,000 clones; about 92% were seen once. The sample was blood. Receptors were obtained from a girl between 2 and 10 years old with cystic fibrosis. Both conserved end residues are part of each CDR3. Fields, in order: J gene, D gene, clone size, V gene, CDR3 DNA, CDR3 protein. A D gene is named only where the DNA matches it firmly. Clone size is shown for a subset of rows, as once, few, many or a class of expanded clone.

j_gene: TRBJ2-1; d_gene: TRBD2; abundance: .; v_gene: TRBV19; CDR3nt: TGTGCCAGTAGTAAAAGCGGGGGCGGCTACAATGAGCAGTTCTTC; CDR3aa: CASSKSGGGYNEQFF
j_gene: TRBJ1-2; d_gene: .; abundance: .; v_gene: TRBV13; CDR3nt: TGTGCCAGCAGCGTAAACCTGGTAGACTATGGCTACACCTTC; CDR3aa: CASSVNLVDYGYTF
j_gene: TRBJ1-4; d_gene: .; abundance: few; v_gene: TRBV7-9; CDR3nt: TGTGCCAGCAGCCCAACTAATGAAAAACTGTTTTTT; CDR3aa: CASSPTNEKLFF
j_gene: TRBJ2-1; d_gene: .; abundance: .; v_gene: TRBV20-1; CDR3nt: TGCAGTGCTCTCCCGGGACAACAGCAGTTCTTC; CDR3aa: CSALPGQQQFF
j_gene: TRBJ1-2; d_gene: TRBD1; abundance: .; v_gene: TRBV19; CDR3nt: TGTGCCAGTAGCTCGGGACAGGTTTATGGCTACACCTTC; CDR3aa: CASSSGQVYGYTF
j_gene: TRBJ1-1; d_gene: .; abundance: .; v_gene: TRBV2; CDR3nt: TGTGCCAGCAGTGAAGGGCGAGATGAAGCTTTCTTT; CDR3aa: CASSEGRDEAFF
j_gene: TRBJ1-3; d_gene: .; abundance: .; v_gene: TRBV9; CDR3nt: TGTGCCAGCAGCGTAGGGGGCGTTGAATCATCTGGAAACACCATATATTTT; CDR3aa: CASSVGGVESSGNTIYF
j_gene: TRBJ2-5; d_gene: .; abundance: once; v_gene: TRBV7-6; CDR3nt: TGTGCCAGCAGCTTGTACCAAGAGACCCAGTACTTC; CDR3aa: CASSLYQETQYF
j_gene: TRBJ1-1; d_gene: .; abundance: few; v_gene: TRBV5-5; CDR3nt: TGTGCCAGCAGCTTGACTGGGAACACTGAAGCTTTCTTT; CDR3aa: CASSLTGNTEAFF
j_gene: TRBJ1-3; d_gene: .; abundance: .; v_gene: TRBV6-5; CDR3nt: TGTGCCAGCAGTGCGCAGTCTGGAAACACCATATATTTT; CDR3aa: CASSAQSGNTIYF
j_gene: TRBJ1-1; d_gene: .; abundance: .; v_gene: TRBV9; CDR3nt: TGTGCCAGCAGCCCCTACGGGGGAGAAGCTTTCTTT; CDR3aa: CASSPYGGEAFF
j_gene: TRBJ2-2; d_gene: .; abundance: once; v_gene: TRBV29-1; CDR3nt: TGCAGCGTTGAGAAAGGGAAGGTAGGGACCGGGGAGCTGTTTTTT; CDR3aa: CSVEKGKVGTGELFF
j_gene: TRBJ2-7; d_gene: TRBD2; abundance: .; v_gene: TRBV9; CDR3nt: TGTGCCAGCAGCGCGGGACTAACCTCCTACGAGCAGTACTTC; CDR3aa: CASSAGLTSYEQYF
j_gene: TRBJ2-7; d_gene: TRBD2; abundance: .; v_gene: TRBV28; CDR3nt: TGTGCCAGCAGCGCGAGGGGGACTAGCGGGTTGTACGAGCAGTACTTC; CDR3aa: CASSARGTSGLYEQYF
j_gene: TRBJ1-1; d_gene: .; abundance: .; v_gene: TRBV27; CDR3nt: TGTGCCAGCAGTTTAGGGTTGAACACTGAAGCTTTCTTT; CDR3aa: CASSLGLNTEAFF